This T cell receptor beta chain was sequenced in a study of T-cell reconstitution after alpha-beta-depleted transplantation in children. This CDR3 has 13 residues. Trimming removed 3 bases from V and 6 bases from J; junction bases left unmatched: 8. Germline CDR1 reads SQVTM; CDR2 reads ANQGSEA. This clonotype showed up just a few times. The library targeted TCRbeta and was prepared with unique molecular identifiers. TCRdb used MiXCR to reprocess the PCR reads, holding one entry per CDR3 protein. The data hold roughly 500,000 distinct CDR3 sequences, with about 10% observed a single time. The rearrangement uses TRBV29-1 and TRBJ2-7; 7 bases align to TRBD1. The origin of this receptor is a child aged 2 to 10 with inherited bone marrow failure, due to receive a stem cell transplant. The specimen comprised PBMCs, sampled before TCRalphabeta/CD19-depleted stem cell transplant. As DNA, the CDR3 is TGCAGCGTTGAGGTTACAGGGGACGGCGAGCAGTACTTC. Its translation: CSVEVTGDGEQYF.